This TCR beta chain came from a study of CD8 T cells in Susac syndrome. Study results and limitations: It was acknowledged in the study that the number of individuals who were included in its TCR sequencing and HLA analysis was relatively small.

Trimming at V came to 6 bases and at J to 3 bases, leaving 9 bases not matched to a gene. The CDR3 spans 14 residues. Germline values: CDR1 DFQATT, CDR2 SNEGSKA (reference sequence). An amount of RNA that ranged from 0.5 to 1 ug was reverse transcribed with random hexamers. MiXCR, applied by TCRdb to the immunoSEQ multiplex PCR reads, yields one record per CDR3 protein. The sample includes about 430,000 distinct CDR3 sequences, 75% to 90% of them seen just once. A single count supports this clonotype. Its target is unknown. FACS was used to enrich TEMRA cells, whereas the CD8+ and CD4+ T cells were obtained by negative isolation.

The source is a human donor with multiple sclerosis. The material sequenced was CD8+ T cells from PBMCs. V and J are TRBV20-1 and TRBJ1-2, with 8 bases identical to TRBD1. The CDR3 is CSAFRTGWDYGYTF. CDR3 nucleotides: TGCAGTGCCTTTAGGACAGGGTGGGACTATGGCTACACCTTC.